This T cell receptor beta chain was profiled in a study of identical twins. Points from the study as a whole: Out-of-frame TCR alpha sharing observed in monozygotic twins exceeded model estimates.

With respect to this clonotype: Its specificity is unknown.

Template switching supplied a universal primer site; unique molecular identifiers were carried on the cDNA. Each CDR3 protein gets one entry after TCRdb re-called the 5' RACE reads with MiXCR. The repertoire holds about 570,000 distinct CDR3 sequences, with approximately 10% as singletons. A further study also used this sample, focusing on yellow fever vaccine responses in identical twins.

The material sequenced was PBMCs. The sequence was collected from a woman aged 18-29 years in good health.

CDR3 residues: CSAPTGGWLNTEAFF. The CDR3, as DNA: TGCAGTGCTCCTACTGGGGGCTGGCTTAACACTGAAGCTTTCTTT. The chain employs TRBV20-1 and TRBJ1-1, with D tentatively TRBD1 (6 bases). Trimming cost V 5 bases and J 2 bases, with 18 bases left between them. Germline assignment: CDR1 DFQATT and CDR2 SNEGSKA (reference sequence). The CDR3 is made up of 15 amino acids.